These 20 T cell receptor beta chains were all obtained from the same sample, sequenced in a study of T cells in Graves' hyperthyroidism and ophthalmopathy. It was RNA transcripts that yielded the amplified TCR beta CDR3 regions. HTBI primers were employed in a first-round RT-PCR of the TCR CDR3. TCRdb passed the multiplex PCR reads through MiXCR, listing each CDR3 protein once. The table records about 640,000 distinct CDR3 sequences, roughly 45% of them present only once. The specimen was peripheral blood or thyroid tissue (not recorded which). These receptors originate from an adult man with Graves' disease, either hyperthyroidism or ophthalmopathy (not recorded which).

This clonotype showed up just a few times. The rearrangement joins TRBV2 to TRBJ2-5, with unresolved D. The germline V gene encodes CDR1 SNHLY and CDR2 FYNNEI. The CDR3 consists of 14 residues. Trimming removed 1 base at V and 1 base at J, with 7 bases between. The CDR3 DNA is TGTGCCAGCAGTGAAGGAACAGTCCAAGAGACCCAGTACTTC. Its translation: CASSEGTVQETQYF.

The gene calls are TRBV29-1 and TRBJ1-3, with 9 positions matching TRBD1. Trimming cost V 7 bases and J 1 base; bases outside gene matches: 2. The CDR3 length is 13 residues. Germline V gene sequence: CDR1 SQVTM, CDR2 ANQGSEA. In DNA form, the CDR3 reads TGCAGCGCCGGGACAGGGTCTGGAAACACCATATATTTT. It is translated as CSAGTGSGNTIYF.

This clonotype has only one observation. The J gene is TRBJ1-2, the V gene TRBV7-6, with unresolved D. This CDR3 comprises 15 residues. V lost 2 bases and J 7 bases, leaving 17 bases between the germline ends. From germline, CDR1 is SGHVS and CDR2 FNYEAQ. CDR3: CASSLSGGELSGYTF. In nucleotides, the CDR3 is TGTGCCAGCAGCTTATCGGGCGGGGAGCTATCTGGCTACACCTTC.

This chain connects TRBV6-1 to TRBJ1-6; possible D gene TRBD1, 5 bases. The germline gives CDR1 MNHNS, CDR2 SASEGT. V dropped 7 bases and J dropped 13 bases, with 26 bases sitting between them. CDR3 size: 16 residues. The CDR3 sequence: CASTLTSRATKSPLHF. The CDR3 region has the DNA TGTGCCAGCACTCTCACGAGCAGGGCCACCAAGTCGCCCCTCCACTTT.

The chain combines TRBV7-2 with TRBJ1-5; 8 positions match TRBD1. This CDR3 is 16 amino acids long. Trimming cost V 2 bases and J 5 bases; bases outside gene matches: 8. Looked up from germline, CDR1 is SGHTA and CDR2 is FQGNSA. The CDR3 sequence is CASSLRADRVDQPQHF. As DNA, the CDR3 is TGTGCCAGCAGCTTAAGGGCGGACAGGGTCGATCAGCCCCAGCATTTT.

This chain uses TRBV11-2 with TRBJ2-7, with 7 bases matching TRBD1. The CDR3 is 16 amino acids. J was trimmed by 2 bases and V by 2 bases; bases with no gene match: 9. The germline gives CDR1 SGHAT, CDR2 FQNNGV. CDR3 nucleotides: TGTGCCAGCAGCTTATTTGTGGGGCAGGGGGCCTACGAGCAGTACTTC. It is translated as CASSLFVGQGAYEQYF.

This sequence joins TRBV2 and TRBJ1-5, with D possibly TRBD1 on 5 matching bases. The V gene lost 1 base and the J gene lost 1 base, with 11 bases spanning the gap. Germline V gives CDR1 SNHLY, CDR2 FYNNEI. The CDR3 runs to 16 residues. The CDR3 region has the DNA TGTGCCAGCAGTGAAGGTGGACATTTAAGCAATCAGCCCCAGCATTTT. Its protein is CASSEGGHLSNQPQHF.

The table lists this clonotype with a few counts. The chain couples TRBV7-6 to TRBJ1-2; 8 bases line up with TRBD1. Germline V gene sequence: CDR1 SGHVS, CDR2 FNYEAQ. V trimming: 2 bases; J trimming: 7 bases; junction bases outside the gene matches: 15. CDR3 length equals 17 residues. CDR3 residues: CASSLTPGTGGMGGYTF. For the CDR3, the DNA is TGTGCCAGCAGCTTAACCCCGGGGACAGGCGGGATGGGTGGCTACACCTTC.

This clonotype occurred many times. The CDR3 DNA reads as TGTGCCAGCAGCTTATCGGGGCGGAGAGAAAAACTGTTTTTT. It encodes CASSLSGRREKLFF. The chain couples TRBV7-9 to TRBJ1-4; D is possibly TRBD1 (5 bases). V was pared by 2 bases and J by 8 bases, with 12 bases between. From germline, CDR1 is SEHNR and CDR2 FQNEAQ (reference sequence). The CDR3 has 14 amino acids.

V gene TRBV12-3 or TRBV12-4 combines with J gene TRBJ1-3; D unclear. This CDR3 region has 12 residues. Trimming cost V 3 bases and J 7 bases, with 7 bases left between them. The CDR3, as DNA: TGTGCCAGCAGTTTTTATCAGAACACCATATATTTT. It encodes CASSFYQNTIYF.

The V gene is TRBV20-1, the J gene TRBJ1-2; the D is unclear. Trimming left V 5 bases short and J 1 base short, with 14 bases between. The germline V gene encodes CDR1 DFQATT and CDR2 SNEGSKA (reference sequence). The CDR3 extends over 14 amino acids. CDR3 DNA sequence: TGCAGTGCTCGGAACACGGCTTTTAACTATGGCTACACCTTC. Its protein is CSARNTAFNYGYTF.

V and J are TRBV29-1 and TRBJ1-2; 9 bases fit TRBD1. Germline CDR1 is SQVTM and CDR2 is ANQGSEA. V lost 5 bases and J lost 8; bases outside the gene matches: 12. The CDR3 length is 14 residues. The CDR3: CSVHTGGASIGYTF. CDR3 DNA: TGCAGCGTTCACACAGGGGGCGCGTCGATCGGCTACACCTTC.

As to this clonotype: This sequence may be a read error, since a much larger clone differs from it by one base. The genes are TRBV15 and TRBJ1-1, with D maybe TRBD1 (6 bases). This CDR3 spans 16 amino acids. In germline, CDR1 is LNHNV, CDR2 YYDKDF (reference sequence). Trimming pared 0 bases from V and 0 bases from J, leaving 11 bases between. CDR3 in amino acids: CATSRDWTEVNTEAFF. CDR3 DNA: TGTGCCACCAGCAGAGATTGGACAGAGGTGAACACTGAAGCTTTCTTT.

The rearrangement uses TRBV12-3 or TRBV12-4 and TRBJ2-5, with D possibly being TRBD2 (6 bases). The CDR3 loop spans 14 amino acids. Trimming took off 3 bases at V and 1 base at J, with 9 bases between the two ends. CDR3 amino acids: CASSFGGIQETQYF. CDR3 nucleotides: TGTGCCAGCAGTTTTGGGGGGATCCAAGAGACCCAGTACTTC.

This sequence joins TRBV7-9 and TRBJ2-7; 11 bases match TRBD1. There are 16 residues in the CDR3. J was trimmed by 2 bases and V by 5 bases; bases with no gene match: 8. Germline lookup yields CDR1 SEHNR and CDR2 FQNEAQ (reference sequence). The CDR3 spells CASSPPGQGGAYEQYF. The CDR3 DNA sequence: TGTGCCAGCAGCCCGCCGGGACAGGGGGGAGCCTACGAGCAGTACTTC.

This chain joins TRBV10-1 and TRBJ2-7; tentative D call: TRBD2 (6 bases). The CDR3 has 14 amino acids. V was trimmed by 4 bases and J by 3 bases, leaving 13 bases between them. Germline values: CDR1 WNHNN, CDR2 SYGVQD (reference sequence). This chain's CDR3 is CASSGRAGNYEQYF. The CDR3 region has the DNA TGCGCCAGCAGTGGGAGGGCAGGGAACTACGAGCAGTACTTC.

This clonotype was seen many times. The chain recombines TRBV29-1 with TRBJ1-2; D possibly corresponds to TRBD1 (5 bases). The V gene lost 3 bases and the J gene lost 0 bases, with 11 bases spanning the gap. The CDR3 is made up of 14 amino acids. Germline V CDR1 and CDR2: SQVTM, ANQGSEA. In nucleotides, the CDR3 is TGCAGCGTTGACATGGGGGGTACTAACTATGGCTACACCTTC. Translation: CSVDMGGTNYGYTF.

In this sample, this clonotype turned up once. The chain combines TRBV25-1 with TRBJ1-2; TRBD1 agrees at 9 bases. The V and J ends lost 4 bases and 6 bases, in that order; junction bases with no gene match: 6. The germline V gene encodes CDR1 MGHDK and CDR2 SYGVNS. This CDR3 spans 14 amino acids. The CDR3 coding sequence is TGTGCCAGCAGTGGACAGGGGACAGGGAATGGCTACACCTTC. Translating it yields CASSGQGTGNGYTF.

This clonotype was seen ten or more times. This rearrangement joins TRBV12-3 or TRBV12-4 to TRBJ1-5; possible D gene TRBD1, 5 bases. Trimming pared 4 bases from V and 10 bases from J, leaving 11 bases between. This CDR3 has 12 amino acids. In DNA form, the CDR3 reads TGTGCCAGCAGTTACCACCAGGGACCCCAGCATTTT. As protein: CASSYHQGPQHF.

The CDR3 spells CASSLIGLAGEQETQYF. As DNA, the CDR3 is TGTGCCAGCAGCCTTATAGGACTAGCGGGGGAACAAGAGACCCAGTACTTC. This rearrangement joins TRBV2 to TRBJ2-5; 13 nucleotides align to TRBD2. Germline CDR1 reads SNHLY; CDR2 reads FYNNEI. Trimming took 6 bases from V and 2 from J; bases not matched to a gene: 9. The CDR3 consists of 17 residues. Based on the CDR3 plus reference TRBV2 and TRBJ2-5, the full variable domain is EPEVTQTPSHQVTQMGQEVILRCVPISNHLYFYWYRQILGQKVEFLVSFYNNEISEKSEIFDDQFSVERPDGSNFTLKIRSTKLEDSAMYFCASSLIGLAGEQETQYFGPGTRLLVL.